The 26 T cell receptor beta chains listed next were all sequenced from one sample in a study of T cell responses to AZD1222 COVID-19 vaccine. Here immunoSEQ multiplex PCR was the method, and the copy in TCRdb shows in-frame clones only, minus some. The sample lists 250,000 to 300,000 clones; around 93% were seen once. Sequences were derived from peripheral blood, sampled 28 days after the second AZD1222 dose. These receptor sequences come from an adult who received the AZD1222 COVID-19 vaccine.

The V gene is TRBV14, the J gene TRBJ2-5; D unresolved. CDR1 is SGHDN and CDR2 is FVKESK in the germline V gene. V lost 2 bases and J lost 3, with 7 bases in between. The CDR3 has 13 amino acids. The CDR3 coding sequence is TGTGCCAGCAGCCAATACAAAGAAGAGACCCAGTACTTC. This sequence encodes CASSQYKEETQYF.

This chain joins TRBV2 and TRBJ1-1, with 7 bases identical to TRBD1. The CDR3 is 15 residues long. Germline V gene lookup returns CDR1 SNHLY and CDR2 FYNNEI. The ends lost 4 bases at V and 1 base at J; junction bases unmatched: 6. This CDR3 reads CASSGLGTENTEAFF. The CDR3 nucleotides read TGTGCCAGCAGTGGTCTGGGGACAGAGAACACTGAAGCTTTCTTT.

The chain is built from TRBV30 and TRBJ1-2; 9 bases agree with TRBD1. CDR3 size: 14 residues. The germline CDR1 and CDR2 sequences are GTSNPN and SVGIG (reference sequence). The V and J ends lost 8 bases and 2 bases, in that order; junction bases with no gene match: 9. This CDR3 reads CAGKATGGNYGYTF. In DNA, the CDR3 is TGTGCCGGTAAAGCTACAGGGGGCAACTATGGCTACACCTTC.

The rearrangement joins TRBV5-1 to TRBJ1-2, with 10 bases fitting TRBD1. Per the germline V gene, CDR1 is SGHRS and CDR2 is YFSETQ. The trim removed 2 bases at V and 6 bases at J, leaving 7 bases unmatched. This CDR3 is 15 amino acids long. The CDR3: CASSFLLGQGDGYTF. CDR3 DNA: TGCGCCAGCAGCTTCCTCCTAGGACAGGGGGATGGCTACACCTTC.

The rearrangement links TRBV14 to TRBJ2-7; D is perhaps TRBD1 (5 bases). This CDR3 region has 14 residues. Trimming stripped 1 base from V and 5 bases from J, with 12 bases between. CDR1 is SGHDN and CDR2 is FVKESK in the germline V gene. CDR3 in DNA: TGTGCCAGCAGCCAAGGAATCAGGGTCCACGAGCAGTACTTC. The encoded protein is CASSQGIRVHEQYF.

The gene calls are TRBV7-6 and TRBJ2-1; TRBD1 agrees at 10 bases. This CDR3 is built from 13 residues. Trimming at V came to 5 bases and at J to 7 bases, leaving 2 bases not matched to a gene. The germline V gene encodes CDR1 SGHVS and CDR2 FNYEAQ. CDR3 DNA sequence: TGTGCCAGCAGCGCGGGACAGGGGAATGAGCAGTTCTTC. Protein product: CASSAGQGNEQFF. The whole variable domain, remainder taken from reference TRBV7-6 and TRBJ2-1, is GAGVSQSPRYKVTKRGQDVALRCDPISGHVSLYWYRQALGQGPEFLTYFNYEAQQDKSGLPNDRFSAERPEGSISTLTIQRTEQRDSAMYRCASSAGQGNEQFFGPGTRLTVL.

The rearrangement uses TRBV29-1 and TRBJ2-7; D may be TRBD1 (5 bases). Trimming cost V 1 base and J 2 bases, with 9 bases left between them. Germline V lookup: CDR1 SQVTM, CDR2 ANQGSEA. The CDR3 consists of 13 residues. The CDR3 region has the DNA TGCAGCGTTGAAGTGGGGCAGGCCTACGAGCAGTACTTC. This gives the protein CSVEVGQAYEQYF.

This chain links TRBV2 with TRBJ2-3; tentatively, D is TRBD2 (7 bases). CDR1 SNHLY and CDR2 FYNNEI come from the germline V gene. The CDR3 runs to 16 residues. The V end lost 4 bases, the J end lost 5 bases, and 19 bases lay between the germline ends. The CDR3 protein is CASSGDMGGLVDTQYF. The CDR3 DNA reads TGTGCCAGCAGTGGGGACATGGGGGGGCTTGTAGATACGCAGTATTTT.

J is TRBJ2-5 and V is TRBV7-8; weak D call: TRBD2 (5 bases). The CDR3 has 12 amino acids. V was trimmed by 5 bases and J by 10 bases, leaving 14 bases between them. CDR1 is SGHVS and CDR2 is FQNEAQ in the germline V gene. For the CDR3, the DNA is TGTGCCAGCAGCCCCCTCGTGGGGAGCCAGTACTTC. Protein sequence: CASSPLVGSQYF.

The chain employs TRBV3-1 (or the pseudogene TRBV3-2) and TRBJ2-3; 11 bases line up with TRBD2. Germline V gene lookup returns CDR1 LGHDT and CDR2 YNNKEL (reference sequence). The CDR3 sequence is 15 residues long. Trimming at V came to 4 bases and at J to 4 bases, leaving 4 bases not matched to a gene. The CDR3: CASSPGTSGSDTQYF. For the CDR3, the DNA is TGTGCCAGCAGCCCGGGGACTAGCGGTTCAGATACGCAGTATTTT.

The chain is built from TRBV19 and TRBJ2-1, with a tentative D call TRBD2 (6 bases). The germline gives CDR1 LNHDA, CDR2 SQIVND (reference sequence). V gave up 4 bases and J gave up 0 bases, with 10 bases separating them. This CDR3 comprises 15 residues. CDR3 sequence (DNA): TGTGCCAGTAGTAGGTTAGCGGACTCCTACAATGAGCAGTTCTTC. Amino acid sequence: CASSRLADSYNEQFF.

To note about this clone: A junction boundary mismatches the germline segment, possibly from a read error. The V call is TRBV27, the J call TRBJ1-1, with 8 bases aligning to TRBD1. Germline loops: CDR1 MNHEY, CDR2 SMNVEV (reference sequence). The CDR3 contains 13 residues. CDR3 in DNA: TGTGCCAGCAGTTTATTTGTAGGGACAGGTGTAGACTTT. It encodes CASSLFVGTGVDF.

This clone was detected once. V usage is TRBV23-1 and J usage is TRBJ2-1; TRBD2 matches 12 bases. TRBV23-1 is an ORF for which the function is uncertain. This CDR3 region has 21 residues. V shed 0 bases and J 5 bases; nucleotides not matched to a gene: 17. The CDR3 reads CASSQSRGGLAGGARHNEQFF. The DNA for the CDR3 is TGCGCCAGCAGTCAATCGCGAGGCGGGCTAGCGGGGGGGGCCCGACACAATGAGCAGTTCTTC.

This clone was detected only once. The gene calls are TRBV9 and TRBJ1-2; no definite D call. The CDR3 contains 14 residues. V lost 4 bases and J lost 4, with 14 bases in between. Germline-derived CDR1 and CDR2 are SGDLS and YYNGEE. The CDR3 loop reads CASSPEMGGYGYTF. Written as DNA, the CDR3 is TGTGCCAGCAGCCCTGAGATGGGCGGCTATGGCTACACCTTC. Based on the CDR3 plus reference TRBV9 and TRBJ1-2, the full variable domain is DSGVTQTPKHLITATGQRVTLRCSPRSGDLSVYWYQQSLDQGLQFLIQYYNGEERAKGNILERFSAQQFPDLHSELNLSSLELGDSALYFCASSPEMGGYGYTFGSGTRLTVV.

In this sample, this clone turned up a few times. V usage is TRBV7-9 and J usage is TRBJ1-4, with 7 bases matching TRBD1. The CDR3 is 16 residues long. Germline values: CDR1 SEHNR, CDR2 FQNEAQ (reference sequence). Unmatched junction bases numbered 13, after V lost 5 bases and J lost 7 bases. In DNA form, the CDR3 reads TGTGCCAGCAGCCAACCCGCCCAGGGGGGGGGTGAAAAACTGTTTTTT. Its protein product is CASSQPAQGGGEKLFF.

V and J are TRBV7-2 and TRBJ2-7; D may match TRBD1 or TRBD2 (5 bases each). Trimming removed 0 bases from V and 5 bases from J, with 14 bases in between. The V gene's germline CDR1 is SGHTA and CDR2 FQGNSA. The CDR3 is made up of 15 amino acids. The CDR3 DNA is TGTGCCAGCAGCTTAGCGCAGGGAGAGAAAAACGAGCAGTACTTC. It codes for CASSLAQGEKNEQYF.

About this clone itself: Other DNA sequences in the sample encode the same CDR3. The CDR3 DNA sequence: TGTGCCAGCAGCCAAGTAGGTAGGAACACTGAAGCTTTCTTT. The encoded protein is CASSQVGRNTEAFF. The gene calls are TRBV3-1 (or the pseudogene TRBV3-2) and TRBJ1-1; no reliable D call. The V gene's germline CDR1 is LGHDT and CDR2 YNNKEL (reference sequence). The V end was cut by 1 base, the J end by 1 base, with 7 bases between. The length of the CDR3 is 14 residues.

V and J are TRBV5-4 and TRBJ1-4, with D possibly being TRBD1 (5 bases). Germline-derived CDR1 and CDR2 are SGHNT and YYREEE (reference sequence). Trimming stripped 0 bases from V and 5 bases from J, with 11 bases between. This CDR3 spans 15 amino acids. The chain's CDR3 is CASSLEAGENEKLFF. For the CDR3, the DNA is TGTGCCAGCAGCTTGGAGGCGGGGGAGAATGAAAAACTGTTTTTT.

The rearrangement links TRBV4-1 to TRBJ1-3, with 9 bases lining up with TRBD1. The junction had 13 bases not matched to a gene; V was cut back by 3 bases and J by 7 bases. The CDR3 has 17 residues. Germline V CDR1 and CDR2: MGHRA, YSYEKL. The CDR3 loop reads CASSHSGTGLGGNTIYF. In nucleotides, the CDR3 is TGCGCCAGCAGCCATTCCGGGACAGGGTTAGGGGGGAACACCATATATTTT.

V usage is TRBV7-3 and J usage is TRBJ2-3, with 8 bases identical to TRBD1. Germline CDR1 is SGHTA and CDR2 is FQGTGA. J gave up 1 base and V 2 bases, and 2 bases lay outside the gene matches. The CDR3 is 15 residues long. The CDR3 reads CASSLGQGRTDTQYF. The CDR3 DNA reads TGTGCCAGCAGCTTAGGACAGGGCCGCACAGATACGCAGTATTTT.

This chain joins TRBV19 and TRBJ2-5; D gene ambiguous. Per germline, CDR1 LNHDA and CDR2 SQIVND (reference sequence). V shed 5 bases and J shed 4 bases, with 17 bases lying between them. There are 15 residues in the CDR3. DNA of the CDR3: TGTGCCAGTAGTCTCGGCATGGTTTCTCGAGAGACCCAGTACTTC. It encodes CASSLGMVSRETQYF.

This chain joins TRBV29-1 and TRBJ2-7, with 10 bases lining up with TRBD1. The junction had 7 bases not matched to a gene; V was cut back by 5 bases and J by 6 bases. CDR3 size: 13 residues. Germline CDR1 reads SQVTM; CDR2 reads ANQGSEA. The DNA for the CDR3 is TGCAGCGTTCTAACCGGGACAGGGGCCGAGCAGTACTTC. Translation gives CSVLTGTGAEQYF.

The V call is TRBV9, the J call TRBJ2-3; 9 positions agree with TRBD2. J was trimmed by 1 base and V by 4 bases; bases with no gene match: 7. Germline V lookup: CDR1 SGDLS, CDR2 YYNGEE. CDR3 length equals 16 residues. CDR3 in DNA: TGTGCCAGCAGCACTTTAGCGGGAGACGGCACAGATACGCAGTATTTT. This sequence encodes CASSTLAGDGTDTQYF.

This CDR3 reads CASSRTSGDYEQYF. The CDR3 DNA reads as TGTGCCAGTAGCCGGACTAGCGGGGATTACGAGCAGTACTTC. J is TRBJ2-7 and V is TRBV19; 12 bases are a match to TRBD2. CDR3 size: 14 residues. With V trimmed by 6 bases and J by 4 bases, 4 bases remained unmatched. Germline lookup yields CDR1 LNHDA and CDR2 SQIVND (reference sequence).

CDR3 residues: CASSIGYRGAGELFF. CDR3 DNA: TGTGCCAGTAGTATAGGTTACAGGGGCGCCGGGGAGCTGTTTTTT. V usage is TRBV19 and J usage is TRBJ2-2; 7 nucleotides agree with TRBD1. Trimming took 1 base from V and 6 from J; bases not matched to a gene: 5. The CDR3 is 15 amino acids. In germline, CDR1 is LNHDA, CDR2 SQIVND (reference sequence).

This chain connects TRBV6-4 to TRBJ1-1; D is ambiguous. The ends were cut back, 3 bases at V and 4 bases at J, with 9 bases in the middle. Germline lookup yields CDR1 MRHNA and CDR2 SNTAGT. The CDR3 has 13 residues. DNA of the CDR3: TGTGCCAGCAGTGAGGTGGTCGGCACTGAAGCTTTCTTT. Translated, it gives CASSEVVGTEAFF.